This T cell receptor (beta chain) was recorded in a study of neurological immune-mediated disorders. This CDR3 is built from 14 residues. Germline V gene data show CDR1 as DFQATT and CDR2 as SNEGSKA (reference sequence). Trimming left V 0 bases short and J 6 bases short, with 12 bases between. The unsorted libraries were generated from a total of 2 million PBMCs, which had been stored in RNAlater at -80 C. The cDNA was generated by 5'RACE with 10-nucleotide random UMIs. TCRdb re-called the 5' RACE reads with MiXCR, one entry per CDR3 protein. The sample yields tens of thousands of distinct CDR3 sequences, under 5% seen once. This clonotype was found many times.

The clonotype comes from a man aged 25-40 years with multiple sclerosis. V and J are TRBV20-1 and TRBJ1-5; D may be TRBD1 (5 bases). The sequenced sample was PBMCs. The CDR3 nucleotides read TGCAGTGCTAGAGATCAAAGGGGCGGTCAGCCCCAGCATTTT. Its protein is CSARDQRGGQPQHF.